What follows is one TCR beta chain and its context. Its antigen is currently unknown. The data stem from a study of T cell repertoires in cytomegalovirus infection. Across the whole study: CMV epitopes in the study were HLA-C-restricted (recently identified) and HLA-B-restricted (well studied). The study's findings and limits: In two of eight donors, the top clonotype was HLA-C-restricted CMV-specific.

TCRdb independently ran MiXCR on the reads; one entry per CDR3 protein. The sample includes a few hundred thousand distinct CDR3 sequences, 34% of them seen just once. Germline CDR1 reads MNHEY; CDR2 reads SMNVEV (reference sequence). The CDR3 is made up of 14 amino acids. Trimming pared 5 bases from V and 0 bases from J, leaving 5 bases between. The sequence was obtained from a human donor in good health (CMV status not recorded). Some clones in this sample may be carry-over from other donors' samples. Material: cultured PBMCs, obtained from culture after CMV antigen stimulation. J is TRBJ2-6 and V is TRBV27, with D perhaps TRBD1 or TRBD2 (5 bases each). Here the CDR3 reads CASSGGSGANVLTF. The CDR3 DNA reads as TGTGCCAGCAGTGGGGGCTCTGGGGCCAACGTCCTGACTTTC.